Shown below are 18 T cell receptor beta chains from a single sample sequenced in a study of shared clonotypes between healthy human individuals. Sequencing used immunoSEQ multiplex PCR; TCRdb keeps in-frame clones, though not all of them. The data show approximately 2,000,000 clones, 85% to 95% seen once. The sample was naive CD4+ T cells from PBMCs. Subset of the sample: CD45RA+ positively selected. The source is a man between 18 and 29 years old in good health. Some clones in this sample may be carry-over from other donors' samples.

Comment on this clone: The same CDR3 arises from other DNA sequences in this sample as well. The DNA for the CDR3 is TGTGCCAGCAGCAGCGGGGTTTATAGCAATCAGCCCCAGCATTTT. This translates into CASSSGVYSNQPQHF. The J gene is TRBJ1-5, the V gene TRBV5-8; D uncertain. The CDR3 length is 15 residues. Trimming cost V 4 bases and J 0 bases, with 11 bases left between them. From germline, CDR1 is SGHTS and CDR2 YDEGEE. Using reference TRBV5-8 and TRBJ1-5 for the parts outside the CDR3, the full variable domain is EAGVTQSPTHLIKTRGQQATLRCSPISGHTSVYWYQQALGLGLQFLLWYDEGEERNRGNFPPRFSGRQFPNYSSELNVNALELEDSALYLCASSSGVYSNQPQHFGDGTRLSIL.

The chain combines TRBV28 with TRBJ2-7; TRBD1 might be the D (5 bases). This CDR3 has 13 residues. Per germline, CDR1 MDHEN and CDR2 SYDVKM. With 7 bases removed from V and 7 bases from J, the gap between germline ends came to 17 bases. The CDR3: CASNSGQGLEQYF. Written as DNA, the CDR3 is TGTGCCAGCAACTCAGGGCAGGGTCTGGAGCAGTACTTC.

J is TRBJ2-7 and V is TRBV5-6; TRBD2 aligns across 7 bases. After removal of 3 bases from V and 1 base from J, the junction contained 4 bases not matched to a gene. The CDR3 sequence is 14 residues long. Germline CDR1 reads SGHDT; CDR2 reads YYEEEE. CDR3 DNA: TGTGCCAGCAGCTCTCCGGGGGGTTCCTACGAGCAGTACTTC. Residues: CASSSPGGSYEQYF.

The CDR3 loop reads CACRVGADYEQYF. The CDR3 coding sequence is TGTGCCTGCCGCGTCGGGGCCGACTACGAGCAGTACTTC. J is TRBJ2-7 and V is TRBV28; the D gene could be TRBD1 or TRBD2 (5 bases each). V lost 11 bases and J lost 3, with 17 bases in between. The length of the CDR3 is 13 residues. CDR1 and CDR2 (germline): MDHEN, SYDVKM.

The chain joins TRBV7-3 to TRBJ2-7, with 16 bases that match TRBD2. V lost 6 bases to trimming and J lost 0 bases; unmatched junction nucleotides: 11. Looked up from germline, CDR1 is SGHTA and CDR2 is FQGTGA. This CDR3 comprises 19 residues. The CDR3 is CASRNPVGLAGGSSYEQYF. CDR3 nucleotides: TGTGCCAGCAGGAACCCCGTGGGACTAGCGGGAGGGAGCTCCTACGAGCAGTACTTC.

The genes are TRBV6-1 and TRBJ1-2, with 9 positions matching TRBD1. The CDR3 spans 16 residues. V lost 0 bases to trimming and J lost 8 bases; unmatched junction nucleotides: 10. The germline gives CDR1 MNHNS, CDR2 SASEGT. CDR3 loop: CASSEATGTGKGGYTF. CDR3 nucleotide sequence: TGTGCCAGCAGTGAAGCGACCGGGACAGGGAAGGGAGGCTACACCTTC.

This chain joins TRBV14 and TRBJ1-1; no clear D. The V gene lost 0 bases and the J gene lost 4 bases, with 15 bases spanning the gap. The CDR3 is 16 amino acids. The germline gives CDR1 SGHDN, CDR2 FVKESK. CDR3 nucleotide sequence: TGTGCCAGCAGCCAAGACCGAGGACGGGTTACCACTGAAGCTTTCTTT. Translated: CASSQDRGRVTTEAFF.

This clone was observed a few times. The chain has TRBV7-9 and TRBJ1-1; 9 bases are a match to TRBD1. The germline gives CDR1 SEHNR, CDR2 FQNEAQ (reference sequence). V trimming: 5 bases; J trimming: 6 bases; junction bases outside the gene matches: 13. This CDR3 spans 16 amino acids. The CDR3 DNA reads TGTGCCAGCAGCGAGTCAGGACAGGGGTACTTGGCTGAAGCTTTCTTT. This gives the protein CASSESGQGYLAEAFF.

The chain employs TRBV7-3 and TRBJ2-7; D unresolved. The length of the CDR3 is 12 residues. CDR1 is SGHTA and CDR2 is FQGTGA in the germline V gene. V lost 5 bases and J lost 7, with 12 bases in between. Here the CDR3 DNA reads TGTGCCAGCAGCCGCTACTCGCGGGAGCAGTACTTC. Residues: CASSRYSREQYF.

The chain has TRBV29-1 and TRBJ2-7; TRBD1 matches 12 bases. The germline V gene encodes CDR1 SQVTM and CDR2 ANQGSEA. The CDR3 covers 15 residues. V was pared by 8 bases and J by 5 bases, with 13 bases of the junction left unmatched. CDR3 in DNA: TGCAGCTCCCGGGGTGGGGACAGGGGGCTTGACGAGCAGTACTTC. Translating it yields CSSRGGDRGLDEQYF.

CDR3 nucleotide sequence: TGTGCCAGCAGTTTAGTCCAGGGACGTCAGCCCCAGCATTTT. This gives the protein CASSLVQGRQPQHF. The chain links TRBV27 to TRBJ1-5, with a possible D match to TRBD1 (5 bases). Trimming removed 2 bases from V and 6 bases from J, with 11 bases in between. This CDR3 is built from 14 residues. Germline V lookup: CDR1 MNHEY, CDR2 SMNVEV (reference sequence).

The chain is built from TRBV4-3 and TRBJ2-3, with TRBD2 as a possible D gene (6 bases). V was trimmed by 0 bases and J by 4 bases, leaving 8 bases between them. The CDR3 has 14 amino acids. Germline CDR1 reads LGHNA; CDR2 reads YSLEER. CDR3 protein: CASSQDGTADTQYF. The CDR3 DNA sequence: TGCGCCAGCAGCCAAGATGGGACTGCAGATACGCAGTATTTT.

This rearrangement joins TRBV18 to TRBJ2-1; weak D call: TRBD2 (6 bases). CDR1 and CDR2 (germline): KGHSH, LQKENI. V was shortened by 4 bases and J by 9 bases, with 16 bases between the two germline ends. This CDR3 spans 14 amino acids. DNA of the CDR3: TGTGCCAGCTCACTAGGTCCAGCGGGCCGTGAGCAGTTCTTC. It specifies CASSLGPAGREQFF.

The CDR3 DNA is TGTGCCAGTAGTATTCGGACGGGGGACACTGAAGCTTTCTTT. Protein product: CASSIRTGDTEAFF. The rearrangement links TRBV19 to TRBJ1-1; D is perhaps TRBD1 (5 bases). This CDR3 has 14 residues. V shed 3 bases and J shed 3 bases, with 11 bases lying between them. Germline CDR1 reads LNHDA; CDR2 reads SQIVND (reference sequence).

The CDR3 DNA sequence: TGTGCCAGCAGATTAGACATCTCCGGGGCCAACGTCCTGACTTTC. It specifies CASRLDISGANVLTF. The V and J genes are TRBV25-1 and TRBJ2-6, with D unresolved. Germline CDR1 is MGHDK and CDR2 is SYGVNS. V lost 6 bases and J 4 bases, leaving 13 bases between the germline ends. The CDR3 is 15 residues long.

The chain employs TRBV7-6 and TRBJ2-1; 9 nucleotides align to TRBD2. The CDR3 has 17 residues. V shed 0 bases and J 8 bases; nucleotides not matched to a gene: 11. Germline V gene lookup returns CDR1 SGHVS and CDR2 FNYEAQ. CDR3 amino acids: CASSLARTSARTDEQFF. The CDR3 DNA follows: TGTGCCAGCAGCTTAGCGAGGACTAGCGCTAGAACAGATGAGCAGTTCTTC.

Remarks on this clone: Additional DNA sequences in this sample encode the identical CDR3. The V gene is TRBV6-5, the J gene TRBJ2-3; no reliable D call. V was cut by 6 bases and J by 2 bases, with 9 bases left in between. This CDR3 is built from 13 residues. Looked up from germline, CDR1 is MNHEY and CDR2 is SVGAGI. The CDR3 is CASRTDSTDTQYF. CDR3 nucleotides: TGTGCCAGCAGAACCGATTCCACAGATACGCAGTATTTT.

A word on this clone: At the DNA level, this CDR3 is encoded by other sequences in the same sample as well. The chain couples TRBV5-1 to TRBJ2-2; TRBD1 might be the D (5 bases). V lost 0 bases and J lost 0, with 6 bases in between. CDR1 and CDR2 (germline): SGHRS, YFSETQ. This CDR3 is built from 15 residues. DNA for the CDR3: TGCGCCAGCAGCTTGGAGGGGACGAACACCGGGGAGCTGTTTTTT. Amino acids: CASSLEGTNTGELFF.